One and the same sample provided the 16 T cell receptor beta chains below, sequenced in a study of neoadjuvant anti-PD-1 for oral cavity cancer. Assay used: immunoSEQ multiplex PCR; TCRdb lists only in-frame clones, some missing. The table has over 80,000 clones, about 84% seen once. Sequences were derived from PBMCs, sampled before nivolumab (anti-PD-1) treatment. These receptors all stem from a person aged 35-80 years with oral cavity squamous cell carcinoma.

This clone was picked up one time. The chain has TRBV5-4 and TRBJ1-1; 9 bases are a match to TRBD1. V dropped 4 bases and J dropped 4; count of bases not matched to a gene: 8. The germline gives CDR1 SGHNT, CDR2 YYREEE (reference sequence). The CDR3 runs 15 residues. The CDR3 DNA reads as TGTGCCAGCAGCCGACGGGGGACAGGGACCACTGAAGCTTTCTTT. This codes for CASSRRGTGTTEAFF.

As for this clone: Its ends do not fully match the called genes, so a read error is possible. The J gene is TRBJ2-5, the V gene TRBV7-7, with D perhaps matching TRBD2 (5 bases). CDR3 length: 14 amino acids. CDR1 is SSHAT, CDR2 FNYEAQ, per germline (reference sequence). The CDR3 DNA sequence: TGTGCTAGCAGCTTAGCGCAGGCAACAGAGACCCAGTACTTC. This codes for CASSLAQATETQYF.

The chain is built from TRBV2 and TRBJ1-2; no reliable D call. The CDR3 length is 15 residues. V shed 3 bases and J shed 1 base, with 12 bases lying between them. The germline gives CDR1 SNHLY, CDR2 FYNNEI. The CDR3 spells CASSEVGDNNYGYTF. DNA for the CDR3: TGTGCCAGCAGTGAGGTTGGAGATAATAACTATGGCTACACCTTC.

The rearrangement uses TRBV2 and TRBJ1-2, with D tentatively TRBD1 (5 bases). Germline CDR1 is SNHLY and CDR2 is FYNNEI. CDR3 length equals 16 residues. The V and J ends lost 4 bases and 8 bases respectively, with 23 bases between them. Here the CDR3 DNA reads TGTGCCAGCAGTGCAGGGACGGAGAGTCTTTCGAGCGGCTACACCTTC. Protein product: CASSAGTESLSSGYTF.

The chain employs TRBV5-6 and TRBJ1-4, with TRBD1 matching 10 bases. Germline CDR1 SGHDT, CDR2 YYEEEE. V gave up 3 bases and J gave up 6 bases; unmatched junction bases: 5. This CDR3 is built from 15 residues. The CDR3 coding sequence is TGTGCCAGCAGCTCCCCGACAGGGGGCGATGAAAAACTGTTTTTT. Encoded protein: CASSSPTGGDEKLFF.

CDR3 loop: CSVEGGRTHEQYF. The CDR3 DNA is TGCAGCGTTGAAGGCGGGAGAACCCACGAGCAGTACTTC. The rearrangement joins TRBV29-1 to TRBJ2-7; TRBD2 agrees at 7 bases. After removal of 1 base from V and 5 bases from J, the junction contained 5 bases not matched to a gene. The CDR3 is 13 residues long. Germline CDR1 reads SQVTM; CDR2 reads ANQGSEA.

The chain uses TRBV5-1 and TRBJ2-7; D not certain. Trimming left V 0 bases short and J 2 bases short, with 9 bases between. Germline V gene sequence: CDR1 SGHRS, CDR2 YFSETQ. The CDR3 loop spans 14 amino acids. The CDR3 loop is CASSLAPGTYEQYF. CDR3 bases: TGCGCCAGCAGCTTGGCCCCTGGTACCTACGAGCAGTACTTC.

V gene TRBV9 combines with J gene TRBJ2-5, with 11 bases identical to TRBD2. The junction had 2 bases not matched to a gene; V was cut back by 3 bases and J by 4 bases. The germline CDR1 and CDR2 sequences are SGDLS and YYNGEE. The CDR3 runs 14 residues. The CDR3 sequence: CASSAGLAGETQYF. CDR3 DNA sequence: TGTGCCAGCAGCGCCGGACTAGCGGGAGAGACCCAGTACTTC. Based on the CDR3 plus reference TRBV9 and TRBJ2-5, the full variable domain is DSGVTQTPKHLITATGQRVTLRCSPRSGDLSVYWYQQSLDQGLQFLIQYYNGEERAKGNILERFSAQQFPDLHSELNLSSLELGDSALYFCASSAGLAGETQYFGPGTRLLVL.

The table lists this clone with a few counts. The rearrangement joins TRBV5-1 to TRBJ2-1, with a possible D match to TRBD2 (6 bases). CDR3 length: 13 amino acids. V was clipped by 1 base and J by 9 bases, with 11 bases between them. Germline lookup yields CDR1 SGHRS and CDR2 YFSETQ. CDR3 bases: TGCGCCAGCAGCTTGCCGGAGACTAGTGAGCAGTTCTTC. Translated, it gives CASSLPETSEQFF.

The V call is TRBV27, the J call TRBJ2-1, with 11 bases matching TRBD2. Unmatched junction bases numbered 6, after V lost 3 bases and J lost 8 bases. This CDR3 is 15 amino acids long. The germline V gene encodes CDR1 MNHEY and CDR2 SMNVEV (reference sequence). The CDR3 DNA sequence: TGTGCCAGCAGTTTCGAGATAGCGGGAGGGCATGAGCAGTTCTTC. Translating gives CASSFEIAGGHEQFF.

The chain carries TRBV29-1 and TRBJ2-3; TRBD2 agrees at 9 bases. CDR3 size: 15 residues. Trimming at V came to 4 bases and at J to 2 bases, leaving 7 bases not matched to a gene. Germline V gene data show CDR1 as SQVTM and CDR2 as ANQGSEA. Here the CDR3 DNA reads TGCAGCGTTGCTCCGCGGGAGGGGTTCACAGATACGCAGTATTTT. Residues: CSVAPREGFTDTQYF.

This sequence joins TRBV11-1 and TRBJ2-3, with TRBD2 matching 12 bases. The ends lost 4 bases at V and 4 bases at J; junction bases unmatched: 9. CDR1 and CDR2 from the germline V gene are SGHAT and FQDESV (reference sequence). The CDR3 loop spans 17 amino acids. Written as DNA, the CDR3 is TGTGCCAGCAGCTCCTCGACTAGCGGGAGCCCCGCAGATACGCAGTATTTT. Protein: CASSSSTSGSPADTQYF.

V usage is TRBV19 and J usage is TRBJ2-3; 7 bases map to TRBD1. This CDR3 spans 15 amino acids. J gave up 0 bases and V 8 bases, and 8 bases lay outside the gene matches. CDR1 and CDR2 from the germline V gene are LNHDA and SQIVND (reference sequence). CDR3: CASGYDRASTDTQYF. The CDR3 nucleotides are TGTGCCAGTGGGTACGACAGGGCTAGCACAGATACGCAGTATTTT.

The chain links TRBV5-1 to TRBJ2-7; 10 positions agree with TRBD1. The CDR3 sequence is 18 residues long. V was clipped by 5 bases and J by 3 bases; unmatched bases: 17. Germline loops: CDR1 SGHRS, CDR2 YFSETQ. CDR3 bases: TGCGCCAGCAGTTTTTCCGGGACAGGGGTAGCGGGAAGCTACGAGCAGTACTTC. This codes for CASSFSGTGVAGSYEQYF.

This clone was seen a few times. The V and J genes are TRBV2 and TRBJ1-1, with 7 bases aligning to TRBD1. In germline, CDR1 is SNHLY, CDR2 FYNNEI. CDR3 size: 14 residues. With 5 bases clipped from V and 2 bases from J, the junction kept 5 bases outside the gene matches. As DNA, the CDR3 is TGTGCCAGCAGTCGGGAGGGGGCTAACACTGAAGCTTTCTTT. Its translation: CASSREGANTEAFF.

The table lists this clone with a count of one. The chain recombines TRBV6-5 with TRBJ1-2; a weak D match, TRBD1 (5 bases). Trimming cost V 6 bases and J 3 bases, with 11 bases left between them. The length of the CDR3 is 13 residues. Germline V gives CDR1 MNHEY, CDR2 SVGAGI. The CDR3 region has the DNA TGTGCCAGCAGCATGGGGGGGGACTATGGCTACACCTTC. Its protein is CASSMGGDYGYTF.